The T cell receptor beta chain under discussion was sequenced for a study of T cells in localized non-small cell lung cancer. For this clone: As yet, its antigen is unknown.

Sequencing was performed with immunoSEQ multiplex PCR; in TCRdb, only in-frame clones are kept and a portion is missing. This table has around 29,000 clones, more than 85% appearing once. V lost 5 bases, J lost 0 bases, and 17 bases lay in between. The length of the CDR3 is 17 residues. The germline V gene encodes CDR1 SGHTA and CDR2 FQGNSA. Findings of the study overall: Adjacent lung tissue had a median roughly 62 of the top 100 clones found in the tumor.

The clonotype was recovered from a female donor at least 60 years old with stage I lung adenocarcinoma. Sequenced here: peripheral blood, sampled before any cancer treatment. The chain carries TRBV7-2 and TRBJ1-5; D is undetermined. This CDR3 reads CASSLTGLRASNQPQHF. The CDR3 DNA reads TGTGCCAGCAGCCTTACCGGTTTGCGGGCTAGCAATCAGCCCCAGCATTTT.